One and the same sample provided the 23 T cell receptor beta chains below, sequenced in a study of blood T cell repertoires in COVID-19. Sequencing was performed with immunoSEQ multiplex PCR; in TCRdb, only in-frame clones are kept and a portion is missing. The sample has tens of thousands of clones, around 89% seen once. Sample: peripheral blood. Receptors originate from a man between 50 and 59 years old with COVID-19, enrolled during active disease.

This clone was detected once. The gene calls are TRBV4-1 and TRBJ1-4; D is ambiguous. The CDR3 runs to 16 residues. Trimming took off 1 base at V and 0 bases at J, with 9 bases between the two ends. Germline V gives CDR1 MGHRA, CDR2 YSYEKL. The CDR3: CASSQGTFATNEKLFF. CDR3 nucleotides: TGCGCCAGCAGCCAAGGAACATTTGCAACTAATGAAAAACTGTTTTTT.

The rearrangement links TRBV10-2 to TRBJ1-3; 7 bases map to TRBD1. Unmatched junction bases numbered 15, after V lost 5 bases and J lost 8 bases. CDR1 and CDR2 from the germline V gene are WSHSY and SAAADI. This CDR3 region has 16 residues. CDR3 amino acids: CASSFGQASEGDTIYF. CDR3 bases: TGCGCCAGCAGTTTCGGACAGGCGTCTGAGGGGGACACCATATATTTT.

The chain joins TRBV18 to TRBJ2-3, with 9 positions matching TRBD1. The junction had 5 bases not matched to a gene; V was cut back by 4 bases and J by 0 bases. The CDR3 loop spans 16 amino acids. The germline gives CDR1 KGHSH, CDR2 LQKENI. The CDR3: CASSQQTGGSTDTQYF. In DNA, the CDR3 is TGTGCCAGCTCACAGCAGACAGGGGGGAGCACAGATACGCAGTATTTT. Full variable domain (missing parts from reference TRBV18 and TRBJ2-3): NAGVMQNPRHLVRRRGQEARLRCSPMKGHSHVYWYRQLPEEGLKFMVYLQKENIIDESGMPKERFSAEFPKEGPSILRIQQVVRGDSAAYFCASSQQTGGSTDTQYFGPGTRLTVL.

The V and J genes are TRBV4-2 and TRBJ1-2, with D possibly being TRBD1 (5 bases). The CDR3 extends over 14 amino acids. The germline V gene encodes CDR1 LGHNA and CDR2 YNFKEQ. Trimming stripped 0 bases from V and 8 bases from J, with 13 bases between. This CDR3 reads CASSQDRQGGGYTF. DNA of the CDR3: TGTGCCAGCAGCCAAGATCGCCAGGGAGGCGGCTACACCTTC.

The chain combines TRBV18 with TRBJ1-1, with D perhaps TRBD1 (5 bases). There are 15 residues in the CDR3. Trimming removed 3 bases from V and 0 bases from J, with 11 bases in between. Germline-derived CDR1 and CDR2 are KGHSH and LQKENI. CDR3 in amino acids: CASSPQTDLNTEAFF. The CDR3 nucleotides read TGTGCCAGCTCACCTCAGACAGACCTGAACACTGAAGCTTTCTTT.

This chain uses TRBV7-3 with TRBJ2-3, with 9 bases identical to TRBD2. Germline V gives CDR1 SGHTA, CDR2 FQGTGA. Germline trimming cut 1 base from V and 6 bases from J; bases unmatched to any gene: 5. The CDR3 totals 15 residues. The CDR3 coding sequence is TGTGCCAGCAGCTTAAGGCTAGCGGGGCTCGATACGCAGTATTTT. It is translated as CASSLRLAGLDTQYF.

V and J are TRBV24-1 and TRBJ2-2, with D possibly being TRBD2 (7 bases). This CDR3 comprises 15 residues. Trimming stripped 11 bases from V and 3 bases from J, with 18 bases between. The germline V gene encodes CDR1 KGHDR and CDR2 SFDVKD. The CDR3: CANAGAGVYTGELFF. DNA of the CDR3: TGTGCCAACGCGGGGGCCGGGGTATACACCGGGGAGCTGTTTTTT.

This chain uses TRBV15 with TRBJ2-3, with D maybe TRBD2 (6 bases). V was pared by 3 bases and J by 4 bases, with 14 bases between. Germline V gives CDR1 LNHNV, CDR2 YYDKDF (reference sequence). There are 15 residues in the CDR3. The CDR3 sequence: CATSSGGVFADTQYF. CDR3 sequence (DNA): TGTGCCACCAGCAGCGGGGGTGTCTTCGCAGATACGCAGTATTTT.

The V and J genes are TRBV6-2 or TRBV6-3 and TRBJ2-2; 9 bases are shared with TRBD1. The CDR3 runs to 15 residues. Germline V CDR1 and CDR2: MNHEY, SVGEGT. The ends lost 2 bases at V and 6 bases at J; junction bases unmatched: 4. The CDR3 DNA sequence: TGTGCCAGCAGTTACCCCGGGACAGGGTCCGGGGAGCTGTTTTTT. This encodes CASSYPGTGSGELFF.

The chain employs TRBV11-2 and TRBJ1-1; 8 positions agree with TRBD1. Germline V gene lookup returns CDR1 SGHAT and CDR2 FQNNGV. The V segment lost 5 bases and the J segment 5 bases; nucleotides outside the gene matches: 7. CDR3 length: 14 amino acids. In nucleotides, the CDR3 is TGTGCCAGCAGCGGCCGGGACAGGAGGACTGAAGCTTTCTTT. This sequence encodes CASSGRDRRTEAFF.

The chain combines TRBV7-2 with TRBJ2-1; 10 nucleotides match TRBD2. V gave up 4 bases and J gave up 6 bases; unmatched junction bases: 3. Germline CDR1 SGHTA, CDR2 FQGNSA. CDR3 size: 14 residues. The DNA for the CDR3 is TGTGCCAGCAGCTCCCGGACTAGCGGCAATGAGCAGTTCTTC. This codes for CASSSRTSGNEQFF. The variable domain in full, completed from reference TRBV7-2 and TRBJ2-1, reads GAGVSQSPSNKVTEKGKDVELRCDPISGHTALYWYRQSLGQGLEFLIYFQGNSAPDKSGLPSDRFSAERTGGSVSTLTIQRTQQEDSAVYLCASSSRTSGNEQFFGPGTRLTVL.

This chain uses TRBV19 with TRBJ2-2; a weak D match, TRBD2 (7 bases). CDR1 and CDR2 from the germline V gene are LNHDA and SQIVND (reference sequence). Trimming took off 5 bases at V and 0 bases at J, with 13 bases between the two ends. The CDR3 covers 16 residues. The CDR3 here is CASSASGGSNTGELFF. The CDR3 bases are TGTGCCAGTAGTGCTTCGGGGGGCTCGAACACCGGGGAGCTGTTTTTT.

The rearrangement joins TRBV7-2 to TRBJ2-5, with D unclear. Germline loops: CDR1 SGHTA, CDR2 FQGNSA. CDR3 length: 15 amino acids. V shed 3 bases and J shed 6 bases, with 17 bases lying between them. The CDR3 region has the DNA TGTGCCAGCAGCTTGTCAAAGCGCCCCCGGCAGACCCAGTACTTC. Protein: CASSLSKRPRQTQYF.

Written as DNA, the CDR3 is TGTGCCAGCAGCTCACTGGCGGGGGGGAGGAGCAGCGAGCAGTACTTC. Its translation is CASSSLAGGRSSEQYF. The J gene is TRBJ2-7, the V gene TRBV11-2; 9 nucleotides match TRBD2. CDR1 SGHAT and CDR2 FQNNGV come from the germline V gene. The CDR3 consists of 16 residues. Germline trimming cut 4 bases from V and 6 bases from J; bases unmatched to any gene: 13. The entire variable domain, with the rest obtained from reference TRBV11-2 and TRBJ2-7, is as follows: EAGVAQSPRYKIIEKRQSVAFWCNPISGHATLYWYQQILGQGPKLLIQFQNNGVVDDSQLPKDRFSAERLKGVDSTLKIQPAKLEDSAVYLCASSSLAGGRSSEQYFGPGTRLTVT.

CDR3 nucleotides: TGTGCCAGCAGTCCCACAGGGGGCTATGGCTACACCTTC. It is translated as CASSPTGGYGYTF. The V gene is TRBV28, the J gene TRBJ1-2; 8 bases are a match to TRBD1. After removal of 5 bases from V and 4 bases from J, the junction contained 3 bases not matched to a gene. Germline CDR1 is MDHEN and CDR2 is SYDVKM. This CDR3 spans 13 amino acids.

This clone has just one count. The chain is built from TRBV2 and TRBJ2-7, with 9 bases fitting TRBD1. The V gene end was trimmed by 8 bases and the J gene end by 4 bases; junction bases not matched to a gene: 6. Germline assignment: CDR1 SNHLY and CDR2 FYNNEI. This CDR3 contains 13 residues. CDR3 bases: TGTGCCAGCCGCGGACAGGGGAGGTACGAGCAGTACTTC. It is translated as CASRGQGRYEQYF.

The chain has TRBV6-6 and TRBJ2-2, with 8 bases lining up with TRBD1. CDR1 is MNHNY and CDR2 is SVGAGI in the germline V gene (reference sequence). The CDR3 is made up of 15 amino acids. J lost 1 base, V lost 7 bases, and 5 bases had no gene match. The CDR3 sequence is CASIPDRVNTGELFF. CDR3 coding DNA: TGTGCCAGCATCCCGGACAGGGTGAACACCGGGGAGCTGTTTTTT.

The chain links TRBV6-2 or TRBV6-3 to TRBJ2-7; 11 bases match TRBD1. This CDR3 contains 15 residues. Trimming at V came to 5 bases and at J to 3 bases, leaving 6 bases not matched to a gene. CDR1 is MNHEY and CDR2 is SVGEGT in the germline V gene. Written as DNA, the CDR3 is TGTGCCAGCAGTACCGGGACAGGGGGAAACTACGAGCAGTACTTC. Residues: CASSTGTGGNYEQYF.

This clone was detected only once. The chain is built from TRBV18 and TRBJ2-7, with D possibly TRBD1 on 6 matching bases. CDR1 is KGHSH, CDR2 LQKENI, per germline. V gave up 3 bases and J gave up 2 bases, with 11 bases separating them. The CDR3 consists of 14 residues. CDR3 region: CASSPWTEAYEQYF. In DNA, the CDR3 is TGTGCCAGCTCACCCTGGACAGAAGCCTACGAGCAGTACTTC.

The CDR3, as DNA: TGTGCCAGCAGTTACGGAGGTTTGGACACTGAAGCTTTCTTT. It codes for CASSYGGLDTEAFF. This chain uses TRBV6-5 with TRBJ1-1; D unclear. CDR3 size: 14 residues. Germline CDR1 is MNHEY and CDR2 is SVGAGI. V was clipped by 2 bases and J by 3 bases, with 10 bases between them.

V usage is TRBV7-9 and J usage is TRBJ1-6, with a tentative D call TRBD1 (6 bases). CDR3 length: 14 amino acids. CDR1 and CDR2 (germline): SEHNR, FQNEAQ (reference sequence). Trimming removed 4 bases at V and 6 bases at J, with 10 bases between. The CDR3 coding sequence is TGTGCCAGCAGCTCCCAGGGGATTAATTCACCCCTCCACTTT. Protein product: CASSSQGINSPLHF.

This sequence joins TRBV4-2 and TRBJ2-1; 10 bases line up with TRBD1. The CDR3 is made up of 12 amino acids. Germline V gene data show CDR1 as LGHNA and CDR2 as YNFKEQ. The J segment lost 14 bases and the V segment lost 3 bases, leaving 4 bases of the junction unmatched. The CDR3 DNA follows: TGTGCCAGCAGCCAGCCCGGGACAGGGGAGTTCTTC. Amino acids: CASSQPGTGEFF.

This rearrangement joins TRBV5-1 to TRBJ2-3; a weak D match, TRBD1 (6 bases). Trimming cost V 4 bases and J 0 bases, with 9 bases left between them. Germline assignment: CDR1 SGHRS and CDR2 YFSETQ. The CDR3 spans 14 residues. The CDR3 nucleotides read TGCGCCAGCAGCCGGGACACAAGCACAGATACGCAGTATTTT. This encodes CASSRDTSTDTQYF.